This T cell receptor beta chain was identified during a study of T cells in Graves' hyperthyroidism and ophthalmopathy. With a duration under 2 months, the hyperthyroidism was newly diagnosed in patients aged 18 to 65. About this clonotype itself: The antigen is undetermined.

Losses at the gene ends were 2 bases for V and 4 bases for J; bases not matched to a gene: 11. The CDR3 runs to 16 residues. The germline CDR1 and CDR2 sequences are MNHEY and SMNVEV (reference sequence). Amplified TCR beta CDR3 regions came from RNA transcripts. In the first-round RT-PCR of the TCR CDR3, the HTBI primer set was used. TCRdb independently ran MiXCR on the multiplex PCR reads; one entry per CDR3 protein. The sample carries a few hundred thousand distinct CDR3 sequences, around a sixth recorded once. General observations from the study: Before onset, by a median of 6.5 months, the model predicted ophthalmopathy. Ophthalmopathy cases were set apart from stable hyperthyroidism by a 13 V-J model.

The clonotype was recovered from a woman between 18 and 30 years old with Graves' hyperthyroidism that later progressed to Graves' ophthalmopathy. Sequencing used blood. The chain has TRBV27 and TRBJ2-7, with 7 bases identical to TRBD1. The CDR3: CASSLTAGGPSYEQYF. CDR3 sequence (DNA): TGTGCCAGCAGTTTAACTGCAGGGGGTCCTTCGTACGAGCAGTACTTC.